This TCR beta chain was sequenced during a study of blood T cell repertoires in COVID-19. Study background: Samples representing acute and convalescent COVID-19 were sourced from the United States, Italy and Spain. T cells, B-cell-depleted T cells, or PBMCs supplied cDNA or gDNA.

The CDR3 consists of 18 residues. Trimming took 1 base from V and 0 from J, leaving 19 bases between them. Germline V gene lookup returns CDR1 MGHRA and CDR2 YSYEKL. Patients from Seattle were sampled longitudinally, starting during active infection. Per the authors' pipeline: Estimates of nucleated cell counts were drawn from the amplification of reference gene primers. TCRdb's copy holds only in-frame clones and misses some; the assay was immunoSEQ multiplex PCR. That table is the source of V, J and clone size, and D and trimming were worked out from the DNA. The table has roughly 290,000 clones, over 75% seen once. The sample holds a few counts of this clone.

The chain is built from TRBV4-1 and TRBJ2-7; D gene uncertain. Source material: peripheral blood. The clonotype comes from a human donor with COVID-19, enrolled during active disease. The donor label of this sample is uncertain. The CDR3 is CASSQGRSVGRISYEQYF. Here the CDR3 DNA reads TGCGCCAGCAGCCAAGGCCGTTCTGTGGGCCGCATCTCCTACGAGCAGTACTTC.